A single sample gave rise to the 4 T cell receptor beta chains below, sequenced in a study of spatial heterogeneity in lung cancer. Indicated time point: sample taken at primary tumor resection. In TCRdb, the 5' RACE reads were re-called with MiXCR into one record per CDR3 protein. The data show around 11,000 distinct CDR3 sequences, around 6.3% seen once. The input for sequencing was PBMCs, taken at surgery. These receptors all come from a male donor with early-stage non-small cell lung cancer.

This clonotype was counted ten times or more. The rearrangement links TRBV6-5 to TRBJ2-4; 7 positions match TRBD1. This CDR3 spans 17 amino acids. Looked up from germline, CDR1 is MNHEY and CDR2 is SVGAGI. With V trimmed by 4 bases and J by 1 base, 10 bases remained unmatched. In DNA form, the CDR3 reads TGTGCCAGCAGTTCTTACACAGGGGAAAGGGCCAAAAACATTCAGTACTTC. Its translation: CASSSYTGERAKNIQYF.

The table lists this clonotype with many counts. This chain connects TRBV5-1 to TRBJ2-7; D may be TRBD2 (7 bases). The germline V gene encodes CDR1 SGHRS and CDR2 YFSETQ. V dropped 4 bases and J dropped 5 bases, with 19 bases sitting between them. CDR3 size: 15 residues. CDR3 nucleotide sequence: TGCGCCAGCAGCCCGGCCGGGGGGCGACGGAACGAGCAGTACTTC. This gives the protein CASSPAGGRRNEQYF.

This chain connects TRBV7-9 to TRBJ2-1; D may be TRBD1 (6 bases). Germline V gene sequence: CDR1 SEHNR, CDR2 FQNEAQ (reference sequence). The V end was cut by 3 bases, the J end by 6 bases, with 15 bases between. CDR3 length: 15 residues. The CDR3 loop is CASSFPQGFVNEQFF. Written as DNA, the CDR3 is TGTGCCAGCAGCTTTCCCCAGGGGTTTGTCAATGAGCAGTTCTTC.

This clonotype showed up many times. This sequence joins TRBV18 and TRBJ1-5; D is unclear. Per germline, CDR1 KGHSH and CDR2 LQKENI. V lost 2 bases and J lost 7, with 12 bases in between. CDR3 length: 14 amino acids. The chain's CDR3 is CASSPGEGGQPQHF. The DNA for the CDR3 is TGTGCCAGCTCACCAGGCGAGGGAGGACAGCCCCAGCATTTT.